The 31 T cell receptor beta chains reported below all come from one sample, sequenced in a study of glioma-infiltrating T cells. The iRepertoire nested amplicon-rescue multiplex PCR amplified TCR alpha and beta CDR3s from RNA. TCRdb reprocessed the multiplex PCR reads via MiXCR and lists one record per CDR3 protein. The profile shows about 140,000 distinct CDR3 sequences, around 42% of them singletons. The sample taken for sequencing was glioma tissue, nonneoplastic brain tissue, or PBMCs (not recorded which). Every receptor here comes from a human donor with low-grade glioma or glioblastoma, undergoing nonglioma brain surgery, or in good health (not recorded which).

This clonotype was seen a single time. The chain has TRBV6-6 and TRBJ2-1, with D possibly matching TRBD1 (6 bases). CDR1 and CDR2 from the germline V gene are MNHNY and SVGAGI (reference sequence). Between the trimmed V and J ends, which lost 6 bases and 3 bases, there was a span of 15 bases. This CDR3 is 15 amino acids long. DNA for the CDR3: TGTGCCAGCAGCAACGACAGGTTCCTCTACAATGAGCAGTTCTTC. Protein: CASSNDRFLYNEQFF.

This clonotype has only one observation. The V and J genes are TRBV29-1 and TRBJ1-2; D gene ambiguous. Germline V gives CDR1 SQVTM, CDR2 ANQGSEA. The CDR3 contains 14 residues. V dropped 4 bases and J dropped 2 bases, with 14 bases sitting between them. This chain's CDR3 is CSVANQQQNYGYTF. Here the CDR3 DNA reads TGCAGCGTTGCCAACCAACAGCAAAACTATGGCTACACCTTC.

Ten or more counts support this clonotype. Here the CDR3 DNA reads TGTGCCAGCAGTGTTGGTTCGGGAGGTTCAGGCAATGAGCAGTTCTTC. This encodes CASSVGSGGSGNEQFF. The chain links TRBV6-1 to TRBJ2-1, with 7 bases lining up with TRBD2. Germline trimming cut 4 bases from V and 6 bases from J; bases unmatched to any gene: 12. The CDR3 consists of 16 residues. The germline CDR1 and CDR2 sequences are MNHNS and SASEGT.

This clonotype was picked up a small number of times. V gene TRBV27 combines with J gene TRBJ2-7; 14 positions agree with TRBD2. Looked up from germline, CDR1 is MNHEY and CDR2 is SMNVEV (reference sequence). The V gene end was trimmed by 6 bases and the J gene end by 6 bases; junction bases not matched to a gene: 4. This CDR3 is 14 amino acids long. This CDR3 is CASRTGTSGSEQYF. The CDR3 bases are TGTGCCAGCAGGACCGGGACTAGCGGGAGCGAGCAGTACTTC.

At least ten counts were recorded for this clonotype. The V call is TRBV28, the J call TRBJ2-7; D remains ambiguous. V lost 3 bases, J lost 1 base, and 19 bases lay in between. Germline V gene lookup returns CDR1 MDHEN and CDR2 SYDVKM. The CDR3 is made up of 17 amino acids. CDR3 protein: CASSFSPGVGTSYEQYF. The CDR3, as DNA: TGTGCCAGCAGTTTCTCCCCCGGTGTTGGAACATCCTACGAGCAGTACTTC.

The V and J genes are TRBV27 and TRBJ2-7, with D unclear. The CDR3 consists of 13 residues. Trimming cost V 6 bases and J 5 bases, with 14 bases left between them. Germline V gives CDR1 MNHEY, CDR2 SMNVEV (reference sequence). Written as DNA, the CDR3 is TGTGCCAGCAGCGGGCAGGTTCCTCACGAGCAGTACTTC. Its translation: CASSGQVPHEQYF.

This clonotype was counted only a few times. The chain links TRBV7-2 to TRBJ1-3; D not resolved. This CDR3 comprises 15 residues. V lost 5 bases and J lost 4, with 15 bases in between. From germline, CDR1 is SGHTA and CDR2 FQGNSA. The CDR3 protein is CASSTGMGYGNTIYF. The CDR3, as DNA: TGTGCCAGCAGCACCGGCATGGGTTACGGAAACACCATATATTTT.

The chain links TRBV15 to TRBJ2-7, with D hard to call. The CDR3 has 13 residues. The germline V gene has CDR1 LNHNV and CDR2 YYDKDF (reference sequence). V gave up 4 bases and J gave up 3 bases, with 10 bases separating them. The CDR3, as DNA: TGTGCCACCAGCAAGGGTCATAGCTACGAGCAGTACTTC. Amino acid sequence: CATSKGHSYEQYF.

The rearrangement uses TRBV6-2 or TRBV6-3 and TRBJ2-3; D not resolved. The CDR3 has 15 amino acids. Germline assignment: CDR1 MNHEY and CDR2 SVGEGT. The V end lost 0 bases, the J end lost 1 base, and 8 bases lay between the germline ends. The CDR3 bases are TGTGCCAGCAGTTACTCCAGCACCCGCACAGATACGCAGTATTTT. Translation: CASSYSSTRTDTQYF.

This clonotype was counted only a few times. The CDR3 spells CASRGVRSGGYNEQFF. CDR3 sequence (DNA): TGTGCCAGCAGGGGAGTGCGGAGTGGGGGCTACAATGAGCAGTTCTTC. This rearrangement joins TRBV6-1 to TRBJ2-1, with D possibly being TRBD1 or TRBD2 (5 bases each). Germline CDR1 is MNHNS and CDR2 is SASEGT. V lost 6 bases to trimming and J lost 3 bases, with 18 bases between them. The CDR3 length is 16 residues.

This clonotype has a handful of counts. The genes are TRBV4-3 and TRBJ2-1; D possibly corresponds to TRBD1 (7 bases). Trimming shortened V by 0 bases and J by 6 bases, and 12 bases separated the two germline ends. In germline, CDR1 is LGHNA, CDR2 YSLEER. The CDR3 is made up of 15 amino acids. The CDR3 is CASSQEGQGGNEQFF. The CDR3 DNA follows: TGCGCCAGCAGCCAAGAAGGGCAGGGGGGCAATGAGCAGTTCTTC.

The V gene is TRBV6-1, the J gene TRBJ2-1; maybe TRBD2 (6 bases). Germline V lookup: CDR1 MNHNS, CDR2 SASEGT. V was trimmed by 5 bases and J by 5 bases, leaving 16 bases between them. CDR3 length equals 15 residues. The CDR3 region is CASSPSASADNEQFF. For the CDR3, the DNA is TGTGCCAGCAGTCCCTCGGCTAGCGCAGACAATGAGCAGTTCTTC.

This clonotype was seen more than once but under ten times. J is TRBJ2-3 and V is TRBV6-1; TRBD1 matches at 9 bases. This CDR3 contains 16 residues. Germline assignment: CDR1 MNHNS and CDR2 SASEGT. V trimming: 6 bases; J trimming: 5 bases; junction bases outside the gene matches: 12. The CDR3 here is CASSVGTGGLQDTQYF. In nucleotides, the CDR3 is TGTGCCAGCAGCGTTGGAACAGGGGGCCTACAAGATACGCAGTATTTT.

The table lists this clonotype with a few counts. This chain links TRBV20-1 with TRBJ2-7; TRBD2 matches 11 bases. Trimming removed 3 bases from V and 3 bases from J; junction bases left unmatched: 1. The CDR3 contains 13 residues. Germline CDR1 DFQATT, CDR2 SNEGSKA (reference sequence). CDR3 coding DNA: TGCAGTGCTAGGGGACTAGCGGTCTACGAGCAGTACTTC. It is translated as CSARGLAVYEQYF.

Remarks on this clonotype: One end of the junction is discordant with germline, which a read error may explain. The CDR3 region is CASRILTRNNKQFF. Here the CDR3 DNA reads TGTGCCAGCAGAATTCTGACTAGGAACAATAAGCAGTTCTTC. The chain combines TRBV27 with TRBJ2-1; D is possibly TRBD2 (6 bases). Germline assignment: CDR1 MNHEY and CDR2 SMNVEV (reference sequence). CDR3 length: 14 residues.

CDR3 amino acids: CASSQGQVAFF. Here the CDR3 DNA reads TGTGCCAGCAGCCAAGGACAGGTCGCTTTCTTT. V is TRBV11-2 and J is TRBJ1-1, with 7 bases matching TRBD1. V lost 5 bases, J lost 11 bases, and 5 bases stayed unmatched. The CDR3 contains 11 residues. Looked up from germline, CDR1 is SGHAT and CDR2 is FQNNGV.

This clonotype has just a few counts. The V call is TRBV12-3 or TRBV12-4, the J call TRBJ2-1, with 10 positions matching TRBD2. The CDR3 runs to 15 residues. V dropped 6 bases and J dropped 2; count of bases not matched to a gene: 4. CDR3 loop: CASSKAGGTYNEQFF. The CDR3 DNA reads TGTGCCAGCAGCAAAGCGGGAGGGACCTACAATGAGCAGTTCTTC.

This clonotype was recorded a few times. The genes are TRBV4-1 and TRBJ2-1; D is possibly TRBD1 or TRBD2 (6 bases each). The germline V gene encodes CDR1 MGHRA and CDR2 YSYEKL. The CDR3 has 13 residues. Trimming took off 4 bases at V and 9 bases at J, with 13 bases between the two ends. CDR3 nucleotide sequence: TGCGCCAGCAGCCTGCCGGGGGCGTCTGAGCAGTTCTTC. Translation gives CASSLPGASEQFF.

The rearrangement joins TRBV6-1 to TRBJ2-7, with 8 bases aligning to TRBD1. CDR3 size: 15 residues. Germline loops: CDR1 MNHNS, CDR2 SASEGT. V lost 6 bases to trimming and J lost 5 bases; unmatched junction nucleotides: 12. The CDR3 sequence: CASRLTKDRDNEQYF. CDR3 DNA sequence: TGTGCCAGCAGGTTAACTAAGGACAGGGACAACGAGCAGTACTTC.

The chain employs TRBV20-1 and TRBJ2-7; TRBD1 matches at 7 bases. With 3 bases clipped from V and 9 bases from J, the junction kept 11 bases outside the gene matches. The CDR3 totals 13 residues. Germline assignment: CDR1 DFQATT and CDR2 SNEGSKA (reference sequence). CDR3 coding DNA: TGCAGTGCTAGGGTAACCGGGACAGAACTGCAGTACTTC. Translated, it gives CSARVTGTELQYF.

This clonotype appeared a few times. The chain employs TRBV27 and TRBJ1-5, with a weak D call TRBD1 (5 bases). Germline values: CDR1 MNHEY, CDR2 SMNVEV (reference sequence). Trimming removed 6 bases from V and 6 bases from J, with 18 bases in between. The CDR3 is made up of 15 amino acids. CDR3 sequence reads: CASRTQGKGTQPQHF. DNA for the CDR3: TGTGCCAGCAGGACGCAGGGAAAAGGTACTCAGCCCCAGCATTTT.

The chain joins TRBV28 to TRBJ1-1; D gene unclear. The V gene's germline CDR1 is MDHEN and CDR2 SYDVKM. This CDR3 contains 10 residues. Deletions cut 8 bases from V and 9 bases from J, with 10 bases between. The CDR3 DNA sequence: TGTGCCAGCTCTTCGTCTCAAGCTTTCTTT. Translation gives CASSSSQAFF.

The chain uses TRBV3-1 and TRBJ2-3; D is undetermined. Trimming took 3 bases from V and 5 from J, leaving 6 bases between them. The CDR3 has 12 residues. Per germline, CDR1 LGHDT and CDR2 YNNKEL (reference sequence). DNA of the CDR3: TGTGCCAGCAGCCACGGCGGAGATACGCAGTATTTT. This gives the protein CASSHGGDTQYF.

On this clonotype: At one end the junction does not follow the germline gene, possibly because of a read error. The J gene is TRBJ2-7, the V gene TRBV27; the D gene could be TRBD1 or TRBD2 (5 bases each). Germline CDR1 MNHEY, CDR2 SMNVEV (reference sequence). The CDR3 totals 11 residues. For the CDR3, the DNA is TGTGCCAGCAGTTTGGGACCCGAGCAGCACTTC. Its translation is CASSLGPEQHF.

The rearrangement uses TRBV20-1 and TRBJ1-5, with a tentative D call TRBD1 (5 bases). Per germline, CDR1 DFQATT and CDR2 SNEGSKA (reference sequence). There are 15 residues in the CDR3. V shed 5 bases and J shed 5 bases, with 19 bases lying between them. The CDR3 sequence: CSAYSGRGIDQPQHF. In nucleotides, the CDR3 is TGCAGTGCTTACTCAGGGAGGGGTATCGATCAGCCCCAGCATTTT.

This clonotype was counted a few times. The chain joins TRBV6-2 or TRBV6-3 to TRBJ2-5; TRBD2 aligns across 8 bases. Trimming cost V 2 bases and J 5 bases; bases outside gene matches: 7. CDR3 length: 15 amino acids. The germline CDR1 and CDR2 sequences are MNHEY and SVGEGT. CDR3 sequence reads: CASSYDGRADETQYF. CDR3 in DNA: TGTGCCAGCAGTTACGACGGGAGGGCCGACGAGACCCAGTACTTC.

This chain's CDR3 is CASSETRRTGGGRYGYTF. CDR3 coding DNA: TGTGCCAGCAGTGAAACCAGAAGGACAGGGGGAGGGCGGTATGGCTACACCTTC. V gene TRBV2 combines with J gene TRBJ1-2, with 10 positions matching TRBD1. The J segment lost 5 bases and the V segment lost 2 bases, leaving 14 bases of the junction unmatched. Germline CDR1 SNHLY, CDR2 FYNNEI. CDR3 length: 18 amino acids.

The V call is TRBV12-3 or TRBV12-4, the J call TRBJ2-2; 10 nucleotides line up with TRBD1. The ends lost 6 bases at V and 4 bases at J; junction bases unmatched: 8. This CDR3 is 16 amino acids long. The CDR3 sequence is CASSQRDRGITGELFF. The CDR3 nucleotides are TGTGCCAGCAGCCAACGGGACAGGGGCATCACCGGGGAGCTGTTTTTT.

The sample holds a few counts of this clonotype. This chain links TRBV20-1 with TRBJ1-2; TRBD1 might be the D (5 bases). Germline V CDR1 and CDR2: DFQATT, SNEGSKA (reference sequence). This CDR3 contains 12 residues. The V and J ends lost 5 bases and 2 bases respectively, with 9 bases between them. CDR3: CSAGHTNYGYTF. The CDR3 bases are TGCAGTGCTGGACACACAAACTATGGCTACACCTTC.

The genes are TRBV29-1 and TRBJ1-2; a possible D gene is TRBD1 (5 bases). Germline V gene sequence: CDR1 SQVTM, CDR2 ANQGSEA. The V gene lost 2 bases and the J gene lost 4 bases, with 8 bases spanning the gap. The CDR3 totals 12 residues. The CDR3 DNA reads TGCAGCGTTGAACAGGGCGGCTATGGCTACACCTTC. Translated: CSVEQGGYGYTF.

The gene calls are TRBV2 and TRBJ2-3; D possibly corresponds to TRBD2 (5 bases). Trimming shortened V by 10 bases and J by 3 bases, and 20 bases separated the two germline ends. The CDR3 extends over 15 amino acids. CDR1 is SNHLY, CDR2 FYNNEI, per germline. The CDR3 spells CATASLASRTDTQYF. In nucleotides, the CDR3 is TGTGCCACTGCCAGTCTAGCTTCGAGGACAGATACGCAGTATTTT.